This TCR beta chain was profiled in a study of shared clonotypes between healthy human individuals. Study-wide results and caveats: Relative to their counterparts shared across all four donors, non-shared clonotypes exhibited diminished generation probabilities. Specimens sampled were limited to blood, with tissue repertoires likely differing. Naive CD4 clonotype sharing across a handful of donors was approximately 5%.

Profiled with immunoSEQ multiplex PCR; TCRdb holds only in-frame clones, not every one. Found here are about 1 million clones, about 70% of them singletons; the top ten hold nearly 1.5%. Regarding this clone: Its antigen is still unknown.

Germline assignment: CDR1 MNHEY and CDR2 SVGAGI. Trimming cost V 4 bases and J 5 bases; bases outside gene matches: 4. The CDR3 sequence is 15 residues long. The V and J genes are TRBV6-5 and TRBJ2-7; TRBD2 matches at 14 bases. What was sequenced was memory CD4+ T cells sorted from blood. The subset was: CD45RA-negative fraction. This receptor was taken from a man between 18 and 29 years old in good health. CDR3 region: CASSSGTSGSHEQYF. CDR3 DNA: TGTGCCAGCAGTTCCGGGACTAGCGGGAGCCACGAGCAGTACTTC.